The 18 T cell receptor beta chains below were found in one sample sequenced in a study of graft-versus-host responses after intestinal transplantation. These TCRs' antigens remain unknown. Libraries were prepared by immunoSEQ multiplex PCR; TCRdb keeps only in-frame clonotypes and omits some of them. The data show about 71,000 clones, less than 95% seen once. Here the sequenced sample was unstimulated CD8+ T cells sorted from spleen or lymph node cells, taken before intestinal transplant. The receptors shown here come from a human donor who received an intestinal transplant.

The chain employs TRBV15 and TRBJ1-1; no clear D gene. CDR1 LNHNV and CDR2 YYDKDF come from the germline V gene (reference sequence). The CDR3 totals 14 residues. Trimming took off 5 bases at V and 1 base at J, with 11 bases between the two ends. The CDR3 sequence is CATSEPPGNTEAFF. CDR3 DNA sequence: TGTGCCACCAGCGAACCCCCAGGGAACACTGAAGCTTTCTTT. Based on the CDR3 plus reference TRBV15 and TRBJ1-1, the full variable domain is DAMVIQNPRYQVTQFGKPVTLSCSQTLNHNVMYWYQQKSSQAPKLLFHYYDKDFNNEADTPDNFQSRRPNTSFCFLDIRSPGLGDTAMYLCATSEPPGNTEAFFGQGTRLTVV.

The gene calls are TRBV28 and TRBJ2-7, with a weak D call TRBD2 (6 bases). The germline gives CDR1 MDHEN, CDR2 SYDVKM. Trimming took off 3 bases at V and 5 bases at J, with 20 bases between the two ends. This CDR3 comprises 16 residues. CDR3 region: CASSFDLAILHNEQYF. CDR3 in DNA: TGTGCCAGCAGTTTCGACCTAGCGATCCTACATAACGAGCAGTACTTC.

The rearrangement joins TRBV7-9 to TRBJ2-7; D is unresolved. V was cut by 4 bases and J by 2 bases, with 6 bases left in between. The CDR3 is 12 residues long. Germline V lookup: CDR1 SEHNR, CDR2 FQNEAQ (reference sequence). Here the CDR3 DNA reads TGTGCCAGCAGCTCAACTCCCTACGAGCAGTACTTC. Translated: CASSSTPYEQYF.

V and J are TRBV19 and TRBJ1-2, with 8 bases lining up with TRBD1. The CDR3 has 13 amino acids. CDR1 is LNHDA and CDR2 is SQIVND in the germline V gene (reference sequence). V lost 5 bases, J lost 6 bases, and 5 bases stayed unmatched. The CDR3 here is CASSPGGQDGYTF. CDR3 nucleotides: TGTGCCAGTAGTCCGGGGGGACAGGATGGCTACACCTTC.

The chain employs TRBV7-8 and TRBJ2-3; D may be TRBD2 (6 bases). This CDR3 is 15 amino acids long. V lost 2 bases and J lost 1, with 10 bases in between. Germline CDR1 is SGHVS and CDR2 is FQNEAQ. CDR3 amino acids: CASSLIGGGTDTQYF. As DNA, the CDR3 is TGTGCCAGCAGCTTAATTGGCGGGGGCACAGATACGCAGTATTTT. Complete variable domain (other parts from reference TRBV7-8 and TRBJ2-3): GAGVSQSPRYKVAKRGQDVALRCDPISGHVSLFWYQQALGQGPEFLTYFQNEAQLDKSGLPSDRFFAERPEGSVSTLKIQRTQQEDSAVYLCASSLIGGGTDTQYFGPGTRLTVL.

The CDR3 DNA reads as TGTGCCAGTGAGGGAGGACACACTAATGAAAAACTGTTTTTT. This encodes CASEGGHTNEKLFF. The chain joins TRBV2 to TRBJ1-4; D may be TRBD1 (5 bases). This CDR3 comprises 14 residues. Germline V gene sequence: CDR1 SNHLY, CDR2 FYNNEI. Trimming took off 9 bases at V and 2 bases at J, with 13 bases between the two ends.

The V call is TRBV19, the J call TRBJ1-1; possible D gene TRBD1, 5 bases. The V end lost 6 bases, the J end lost 8 bases, and 19 bases lay between the germline ends. Germline values: CDR1 LNHDA, CDR2 SQIVND (reference sequence). CDR3 size: 14 residues. CDR3 bases: TGTGCCAGTAGATATTTGGGGGGAGGGTCGGAAGCTTTCTTT. It encodes CASRYLGGGSEAFF.

This clone was detected only a few times. The identical CDR3 is also encoded by other nucleotide sequences in the sample. The rearrangement uses TRBV7-3 and TRBJ2-7, with 9 bases aligning to TRBD2. V shed 1 base and J 2 bases; nucleotides not matched to a gene: 3. The CDR3 extends over 15 amino acids. CDR1 is SGHTA and CDR2 is FQGTGA in the germline V gene. The CDR3 spells CASSLSGGAAYEQYF. The DNA for the CDR3 is TGTGCCAGCAGCTTAAGCGGGGGGGCGGCCTACGAGCAGTACTTC.

This clone has just a few counts. The V gene is TRBV6-5, the J gene TRBJ1-2; 8 nucleotides match TRBD1. Looked up from germline, CDR1 is MNHEY and CDR2 is SVGAGI. Trimming cost V 5 bases and J 3 bases; bases outside gene matches: 8. The length of the CDR3 is 15 residues. The CDR3 DNA follows: TGTGCCAGCAGTAGGGAGGACAGGGTGTACTATGGCTACACCTTC. Amino acids: CASSREDRVYYGYTF.

The chain uses TRBV6-1 and TRBJ2-7; 7 bases map to TRBD1. V gave up 10 bases and J gave up 7 bases; unmatched junction bases: 4. Germline V gene data show CDR1 as MNHNS and CDR2 as SASEGT. This CDR3 contains 10 residues. The CDR3 DNA follows: TGTGCCACCTGGACAGGAGAGCAGTACTTC. This gives the protein CATWTGEQYF.

This sequence joins TRBV29-1 and TRBJ1-2, with 11 bases identical to TRBD1. After removal of 7 bases from V and 5 bases from J, the junction contained 3 bases not matched to a gene. The CDR3 consists of 12 residues. The V gene's germline CDR1 is SQVTM and CDR2 ANQGSEA. As DNA, the CDR3 is TGCAGCGCTGGGACAGGGGGTTATGGCTACACCTTC. This translates into CSAGTGGYGYTF.

V is TRBV9 and J is TRBJ2-1; 8 bases match TRBD2. Germline V gene lookup returns CDR1 SGDLS and CDR2 YYNGEE. The CDR3 is made up of 17 amino acids. Trimming cost V 4 bases and J 6 bases; bases outside gene matches: 15. The CDR3 bases are TGTGCCAGCAGCATGAACAACGGGGGGGCCGGAGGCAATGAGCAGTTCTTC. It specifies CASSMNNGGAGGNEQFF.

The V and J genes are TRBV2 and TRBJ2-5; 7 bases line up with TRBD2. In germline, CDR1 is SNHLY, CDR2 FYNNEI. V lost 2 bases to trimming and J lost 2 bases; unmatched junction nucleotides: 11. There are 17 residues in the CDR3. In nucleotides, the CDR3 is TGTGCCAGCAGTGAACCGGGAGGCCGAAAGACACAAGAGACCCAGTACTTC. This sequence encodes CASSEPGGRKTQETQYF.

The chain uses TRBV7-8 and TRBJ2-7, with TRBD1 identical over 7 bases. The CDR3 runs 14 residues. V was pared by 5 bases and J by 5 bases, with 9 bases of the junction left unmatched. Germline loops: CDR1 SGHVS, CDR2 FQNEAQ. For the CDR3, the DNA is TGTGCCAGCAGCCGAACCGATGACAGGGACGAGCAGTACTTC. Amino acids: CASSRTDDRDEQYF.

In this sample, this clone turned up once. The chain has TRBV9 and TRBJ1-4; possible D gene TRBD1, 6 bases. This CDR3 has 14 amino acids. V was clipped by 5 bases and J by 3 bases, with 11 bases between them. Germline lookup yields CDR1 SGDLS and CDR2 YYNGEE. CDR3: CASSEDSSNEKLFF. In nucleotides, the CDR3 is TGTGCCAGCAGTGAGGACAGCTCTAATGAAAAACTGTTTTTT.

The chain has TRBV5-6 and TRBJ2-6, with D possibly being TRBD1 (6 bases). This CDR3 is 15 amino acids long. The germline gives CDR1 SGHDT, CDR2 YYEEEE. V was pared by 3 bases and J by 2 bases, with 9 bases between. CDR3 coding DNA: TGTGCCAGCAGCTATTGGGGGCCTGGGGCCAACGTCCTGACTTTC. This encodes CASSYWGPGANVLTF.

This rearrangement joins TRBV5-1 to TRBJ2-5; 8 nucleotides match TRBD1. Per the germline V gene, CDR1 is SGHRS and CDR2 is YFSETQ. The CDR3 sequence is 12 residues long. With V trimmed by 4 bases and J by 10 bases, 6 bases remained unmatched. The CDR3 loop reads CASSLDRDGQYF. The CDR3 DNA sequence: TGCGCCAGCAGCCTGGACAGGGACGGCCAGTACTTC.

The CDR3 sequence: CAITGDGGEAFF. CDR3 bases: TGTGCCATCACTGGAGACGGAGGTGAAGCTTTCTTT. The chain has TRBV10-3 and TRBJ1-1; D remains unclear. Germline CDR1 is ENHRY and CDR2 is SYGVKD. The CDR3 loop spans 12 amino acids. Trimming pared 7 bases from V and 7 bases from J, leaving 13 bases between.